A selection of T cell receptor beta chains follows, all from one sample in a study of blood T cell repertoires in COVID-19. Only in-frame clones appear in the TCRdb table, and some are missing; sequencing was by immunoSEQ multiplex PCR. Among approximately 210,000 clones listed, 70% to 90% were seen once. The sequencing input was peripheral blood. These receptors were collected from a woman between 45 and 60 years old with active or convalescent COVID-19. Both conserved end residues are part of each CDR3. Each record gives: D gene, J gene, clone size, V gene, CDR3 protein, CDR3 DNA. The D gene is left open where the match is weak. Clone size is not always given. Where it is, it says once, few, many or a class for expanded clones.

TRBD2 | TRBJ2-1 | - | TRBV5-8 | CASSLGLADTNEQFF | TGTGCCAGCAGCTTGGGACTAGCGGATACCAATGAGCAGTTCTTC
- | TRBJ1-1 | - | TRBV5-1 | CASSGSALRTEAFF | TGCGCCAGCAGCGGATCTGCACTCAGGACTGAAGCTTTCTTT
- | TRBJ1-2 | - | TRBV5-1 | CASSLAGYPNYGYTF | TGCGCCAGCAGCTTGGCGGGATATCCAAACTATGGCTACACCTTC
- | TRBJ2-3 | - | TRBV25-1 | CARRGRGDTDTQYF | TGTGCCAGACGCGGGCGCGGGGACACAGATACGCAGTATTTT
- | TRBJ2-3 | - | TRBV6-2/TRBV6-3 | CASSYVPSFSSTDTQYF | TGTGCCAGCAGTTACGTCCCCTCGTTCTCTAGCACAGATACGCAGTATTTT
- | TRBJ2-7 | - | TRBV28 | CASSLRLFSYEQYF | TGTGCCAGCAGTTTAAGACTTTTCTCCTACGAGCAGTACTTC
TRBD2 | TRBJ2-1 | - | TRBV28 | CASLTPSGGYNEQFF | TGTGCCAGCCTCACCCCTAGCGGGGGATATAATGAGCAGTTCTTC
TRBD1 | TRBJ1-1 | - | TRBV15 | CATSTRDSDTEAFF | TGTGCCACCAGCACCCGGGACAGTGACACTGAAGCTTTCTTT
- | TRBJ2-4 | - | TRBV27 | CASGRGYIQYF | TGTGCCAGCGGCCGGGGGTACATTCAGTACTTC
TRBD2 | TRBJ2-1 | - | TRBV6-5 | CASRNGGGSYNEQFF | TGTGCCAGCAGGAACGGGGGGGGCTCCTACAATGAGCAGTTCTTC
- | TRBJ2-6 | - | TRBV5-1 | CASSFSSGLGANVLTF | TGCGCCAGCAGCTTCAGTTCAGGGCTAGGGGCCAACGTCCTGACTTTC
TRBD1 | TRBJ2-3 | once | TRBV7-8 | CASSLVAGDSSTDTQYF | TGTGCCAGCAGCTTAGTAGCAGGGGACAGTTCCACAGATACGCAGTATTTT
TRBD1 | TRBJ1-2 | - | TRBV19 | CASSRQGASGGYTF | TGTGCCAGTAGTAGACAGGGGGCAAGCGGTGGCTACACCTTC
TRBD1 | TRBJ2-7 | - | TRBV5-4 | CASSSPGGAPDEQYF | TGTGCCAGCAGCTCACCAGGGGGCGCCCCGGACGAGCAGTACTTC
TRBD2 | TRBJ2-2 | - | TRBV18 | CASSPPSGGSGELFF | TGTGCCAGCTCACCGCCTAGCGGGGGATCCGGGGAGCTGTTTTTT
TRBD1 | TRBJ1-4 | - | TRBV14 | CASSRQGRRNEKLFF | TGTGCCAGCAGCCGACAGGGACGGAGGAATGAAAAACTGTTTTTT